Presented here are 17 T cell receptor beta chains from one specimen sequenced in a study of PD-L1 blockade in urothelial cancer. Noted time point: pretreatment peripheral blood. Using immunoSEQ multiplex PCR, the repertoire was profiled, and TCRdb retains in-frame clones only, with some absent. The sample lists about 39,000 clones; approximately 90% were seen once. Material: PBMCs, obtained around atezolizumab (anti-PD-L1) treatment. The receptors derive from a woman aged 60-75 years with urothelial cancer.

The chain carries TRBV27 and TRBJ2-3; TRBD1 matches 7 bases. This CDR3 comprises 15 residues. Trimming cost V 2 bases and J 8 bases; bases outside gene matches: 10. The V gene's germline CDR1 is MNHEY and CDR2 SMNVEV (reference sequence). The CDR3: CASSLGLSTGATQYF. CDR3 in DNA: TGTGCCAGCAGTTTAGGGTTATCAACAGGGGCTACGCAGTATTTT.

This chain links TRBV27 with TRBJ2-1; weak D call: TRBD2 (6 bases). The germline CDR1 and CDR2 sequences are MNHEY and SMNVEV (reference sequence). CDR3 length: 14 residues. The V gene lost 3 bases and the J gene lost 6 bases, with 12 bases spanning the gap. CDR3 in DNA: TGTGCCAGCAGTTTGGCCGGGAGTTTCAATGAGCAGTTCTTC. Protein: CASSLAGSFNEQFF.

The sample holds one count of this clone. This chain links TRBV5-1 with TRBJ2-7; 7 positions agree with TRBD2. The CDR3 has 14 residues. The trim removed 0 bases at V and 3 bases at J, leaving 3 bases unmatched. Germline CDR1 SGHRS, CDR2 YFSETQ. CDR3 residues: CASSLDREVYEQYF. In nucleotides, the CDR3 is TGCGCCAGCAGCTTGGACCGGGAGGTCTACGAGCAGTACTTC.

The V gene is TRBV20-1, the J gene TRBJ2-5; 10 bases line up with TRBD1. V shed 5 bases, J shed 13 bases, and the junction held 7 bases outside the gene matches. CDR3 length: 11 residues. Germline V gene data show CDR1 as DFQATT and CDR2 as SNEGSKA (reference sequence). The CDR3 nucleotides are TGCAGTGCTCAGATGGGGGACAGGGGGTACTTC. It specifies CSAQMGDRGYF.

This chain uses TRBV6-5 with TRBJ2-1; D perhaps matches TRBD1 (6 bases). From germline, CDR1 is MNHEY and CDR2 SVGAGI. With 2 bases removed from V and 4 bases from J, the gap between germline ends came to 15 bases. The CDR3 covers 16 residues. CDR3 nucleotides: TGTGCCAGCAGTTACGTTACCGGACAGATTTACAATGAGCAGTTCTTC. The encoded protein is CASSYVTGQIYNEQFF.

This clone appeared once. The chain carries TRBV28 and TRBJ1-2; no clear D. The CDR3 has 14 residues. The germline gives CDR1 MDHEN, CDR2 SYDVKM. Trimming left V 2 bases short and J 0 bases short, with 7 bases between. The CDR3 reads CASSLGGANYGYTF. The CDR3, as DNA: TGTGCCAGCAGTTTAGGAGGAGCTAACTATGGCTACACCTTC.

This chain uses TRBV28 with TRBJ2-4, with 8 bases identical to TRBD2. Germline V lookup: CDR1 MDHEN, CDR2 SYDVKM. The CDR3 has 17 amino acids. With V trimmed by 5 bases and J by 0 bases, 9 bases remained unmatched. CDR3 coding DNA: TGTGCCAGCAGTCCGCGGGGGGTACCACAAGCCAAAAACATTCAGTACTTC. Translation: CASSPRGVPQAKNIQYF.

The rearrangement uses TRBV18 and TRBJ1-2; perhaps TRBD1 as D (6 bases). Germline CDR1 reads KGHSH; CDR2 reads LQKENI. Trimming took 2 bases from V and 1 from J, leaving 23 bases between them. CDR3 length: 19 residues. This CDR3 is CASSPNTGKIIEYNYGYTF. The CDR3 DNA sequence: TGTGCCAGCTCACCAAATACAGGGAAGATTATAGAGTATAACTATGGCTACACCTTC.

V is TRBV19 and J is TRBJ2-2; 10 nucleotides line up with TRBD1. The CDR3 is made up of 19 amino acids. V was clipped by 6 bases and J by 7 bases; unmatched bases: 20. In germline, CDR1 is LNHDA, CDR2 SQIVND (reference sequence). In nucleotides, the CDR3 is TGTGCCAGTAGACCTATGACAGGGGGCCGGTCGGAGGTCGGCGGGGAGCTGTTTTTT. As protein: CASRPMTGGRSEVGGELFF.

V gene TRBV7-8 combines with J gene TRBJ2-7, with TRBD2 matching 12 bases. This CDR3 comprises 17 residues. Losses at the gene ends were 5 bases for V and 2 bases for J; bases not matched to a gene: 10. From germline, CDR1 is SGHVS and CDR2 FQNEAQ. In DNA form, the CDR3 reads TGTGCCAGCAGCCTGGGACTAGCGGGTGTGTCCGCCTACGAGCAGTACTTC. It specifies CASSLGLAGVSAYEQYF.

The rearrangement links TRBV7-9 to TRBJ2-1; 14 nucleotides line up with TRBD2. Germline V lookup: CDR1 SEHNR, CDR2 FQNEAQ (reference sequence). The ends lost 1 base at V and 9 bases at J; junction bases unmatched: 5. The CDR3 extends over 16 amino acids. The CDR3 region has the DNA TGTGCCAGCAGCTTAGAGGGACTAGCGGGAGTCGGTGAGCAGTTCTTC. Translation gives CASSLEGLAGVGEQFF.

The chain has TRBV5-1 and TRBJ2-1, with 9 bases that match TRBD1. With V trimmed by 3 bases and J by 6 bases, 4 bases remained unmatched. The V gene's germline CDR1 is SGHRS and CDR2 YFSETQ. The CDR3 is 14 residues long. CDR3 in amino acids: CASSYGQGINEQFF. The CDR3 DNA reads TGCGCCAGCAGCTACGGACAGGGGATCAATGAGCAGTTCTTC.

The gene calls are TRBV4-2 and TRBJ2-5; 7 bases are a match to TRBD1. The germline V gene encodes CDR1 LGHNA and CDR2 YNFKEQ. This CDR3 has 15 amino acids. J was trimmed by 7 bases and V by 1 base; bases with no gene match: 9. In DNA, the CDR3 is TGTGCCAGCAGCCAAGGGACAGGTGATCTGGGGACCCAGTACTTC. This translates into CASSQGTGDLGTQYF.

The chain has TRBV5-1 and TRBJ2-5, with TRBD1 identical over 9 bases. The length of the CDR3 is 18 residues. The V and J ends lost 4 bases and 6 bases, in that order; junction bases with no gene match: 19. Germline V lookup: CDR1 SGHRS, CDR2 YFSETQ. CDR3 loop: CASSEPDRPGQGLKTQYF. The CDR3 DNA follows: TGCGCCAGCAGCGAACCCGACCGACCGGGACAGGGCCTGAAGACCCAGTACTTC.

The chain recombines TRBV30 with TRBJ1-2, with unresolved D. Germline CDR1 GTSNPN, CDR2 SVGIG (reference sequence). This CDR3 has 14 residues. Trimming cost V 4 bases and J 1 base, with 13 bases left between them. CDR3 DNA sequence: TGTGCCTGGAACCTCAAATCTATTAACTATGGCTACACCTTC. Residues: CAWNLKSINYGYTF. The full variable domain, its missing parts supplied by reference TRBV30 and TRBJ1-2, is SQTIHQWPATLVQPVGSPLSLECTVEGTSNPNLYWYRQAAGRGLQLLFYSVGIGQISSEVPQNLSASRPQDRQFILSSKKLLLSDSGFYLCAWNLKSINYGYTFGSGTRLTVV.

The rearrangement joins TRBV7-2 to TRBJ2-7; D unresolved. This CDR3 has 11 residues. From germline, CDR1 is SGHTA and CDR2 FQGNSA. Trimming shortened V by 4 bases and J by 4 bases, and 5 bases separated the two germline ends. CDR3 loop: CASSSAYEQYF. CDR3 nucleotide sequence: TGTGCCAGCAGCTCCGCGTACGAGCAGTACTTC.

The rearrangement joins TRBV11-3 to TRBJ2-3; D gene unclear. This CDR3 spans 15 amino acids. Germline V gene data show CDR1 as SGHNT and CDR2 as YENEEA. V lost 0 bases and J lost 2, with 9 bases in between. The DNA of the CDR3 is TGTGCCAGCAGCTTAGAAGGCGGTCCCACAGATACGCAGTATTTT. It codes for CASSLEGGPTDTQYF.